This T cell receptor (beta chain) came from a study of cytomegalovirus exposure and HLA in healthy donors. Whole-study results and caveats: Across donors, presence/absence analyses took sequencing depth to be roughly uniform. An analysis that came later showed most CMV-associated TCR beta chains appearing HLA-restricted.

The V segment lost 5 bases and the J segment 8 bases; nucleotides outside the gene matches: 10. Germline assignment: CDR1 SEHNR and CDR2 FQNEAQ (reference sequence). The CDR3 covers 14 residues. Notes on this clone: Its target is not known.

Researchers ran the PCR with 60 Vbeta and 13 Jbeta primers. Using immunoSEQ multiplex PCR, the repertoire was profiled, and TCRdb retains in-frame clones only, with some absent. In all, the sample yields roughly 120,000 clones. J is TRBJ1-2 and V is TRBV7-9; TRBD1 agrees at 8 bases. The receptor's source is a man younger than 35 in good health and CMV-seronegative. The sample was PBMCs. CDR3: CASSQKDREGGYTF. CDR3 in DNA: TGTGCCAGCAGCCAAAAGGACAGGGAGGGCGGCTACACCTTC.